This T cell receptor beta chain was identified during a study of blood T cells in healthy people across ages. A word on this clonotype: One end of the junction is discordant with germline, which a read error may explain.

The authors ran a second PCR of roughly 6 to 12 cycles using a sample-barcoded 5' primer and a J-beta primer mix. TCRdb independently ran MiXCR on the 5' RACE reads; one entry per CDR3 protein. The sample lists about a million distinct CDR3 sequences, approximately 50% seen once, with 20% to 25% in the top ten. The CDR3 consists of 16 residues. The germline V gene encodes CDR1 DFQATT and CDR2 SNEGSKA (reference sequence). The clonotype was recovered from a woman between 55 and 75 years old in good health. Sequences were obtained from blood. The V gene is TRBV20-1, the J gene TRBJ1-5; D perhaps matches TRBD1 (5 bases). CDR3 coding DNA: TGCAGAGCTAGTCGGGGGAAACAGGTTGGCAATCAGCCCCAGCATTTT. It codes for CRASRGKQVGNQPQHF.